This is a list of T cell receptor beta chains from one sample in a study of regulatory T cells in long-lasting Graves disease. One entry per CDR3 protein results from TCRdb running MiXCR on the multiplex PCR reads. The table shows some 470,000 distinct CDR3 sequences, with roughly 21% occurring only once. Material: peripheral blood mononuclear cells (PBMCs), obtained when the disease was refractory, from a patient treated with antithyroid drugs. The receptors here all came from a female donor with Graves disease. Each CDR3 is given with its conserved first and last residue. D genes are given only for firm matches. Size tells how often a clone was seen (once, few, many) or the class of an expanded clone, and some rows leave it out.

>TRBD1|NA|TRBJ1-5|TRBV6-2/TRBV6-3
CASSYSVPGTGHSNQPQHF
TGTGCCAGCAGTTACTCGGTGCCCGGGACAGGGCACAGCAATCAGCCCCAGCATTTT
>NA|many|TRBJ2-4|TRBV7-9
CASSLAAGTKNIQYF
TGTGCCAGCAGCTTAGCGGCAGGGACCAAAAACATTCAGTACTTC
>TRBD1|NA|TRBJ1-6|TRBV19
CASSIATSGGAGSYNSPLHF
TGTGCCAGTAGTATAGCCACGTCAGGGGGCGCGGGCTCCTATAATTCACCCCTCCACTTT
>TRBD2|NA|TRBJ2-1|TRBV11-1
CASSFSLGLAGSDEQFF
TGTGCCAGCAGCTTTTCTTTGGGACTAGCGGGAAGCGATGAGCAGTTCTTC
>TRBD2|many|TRBJ2-7|TRBV29-1
CSGIIAGGYEQYF
TGCAGCGGGATAATAGCGGGAGGCTACGAGCAGTACTTC
>NA|many|TRBJ2-7|TRBV7-8
CASSAQVVGHEQYF
TGTGCCAGCAGCGCACAGGTCGTAGGGCACGAGCAGTACTTC
>NA|NA|TRBJ2-7|TRBV20-1
CSATRPGAYEQYF
TGCAGTGCTACCCGGCCAGGGGCGTACGAGCAGTACTTC
>NA|many|TRBJ1-4|TRBV7-8
CASSPTRRSGEKLFF
TGTGCCAGCAGCCCCACAAGGCGTTCGGGTGAAAAACTGTTTTTT
>TRBD2|many|TRBJ2-7|TRBV28
CASSLIGLAGDHEQYF
TGTGCCAGCAGTTTAATTGGACTAGCGGGAGACCACGAGCAGTACTTC
>TRBD2|few|TRBJ2-3|TRBV2
CASSPSGRVDTQYF
TGTGCCAGCAGTCCCAGCGGGAGGGTAGATACGCAGTATTTT
>NA|many|TRBJ2-7|TRBV28
CASSLGTGFGEQYF
TGTGCCAGCAGTCTGGGGACGGGTTTTGGCGAGCAGTACTTC
>TRBD1|many|TRBJ1-4|TRBV7-2
CASSQGTATNEKLFF
TGTGCCAGCAGCCAGGGGACAGCTACTAATGAAAAACTGTTTTTT
>NA|many|TRBJ1-2|TRBV19
CASSMGQGPGYTF
TGTGCCAGTAGTATGGGGCAGGGCCCTGGCTACACCTTC
>NA|many|TRBJ2-5|TRBV7-3
CASSPGPIDPQYF
TGTGCCAGCAGTCCGGGGCCCATCGATCCCCAGTACTTC
>NA|few|TRBJ1-5|TRBV6-1
CASSIRGGNQPQHF
TGTGCCAGCAGTATCCGAGGGGGCAATCAGCCCCAGCATTTT
>NA|many|TRBJ1-6|TRBV27
CASAPTSSYNSPLHF
TGTGCCAGCGCCCCCACGAGCTCCTATAATTCACCCCTCCACTTT
>TRBD1|many|TRBJ2-7|TRBV12-3/TRBV12-4
CASSLLQGAHEQYF
TGTGCCAGCAGTTTACTACAGGGGGCTCACGAGCAGTACTTC
>NA|many|TRBJ2-2|TRBV2
CASTVGAGELFF
TGTGCCAGCACGGTAGGGGCGGGGGAGCTGTTTTTT
>NA|many|TRBJ1-1|TRBV3-1
CASSHGRTGWATEAFF
TGTGCCAGCAGCCACGGACGCACAGGGTGGGCCACTGAAGCTTTCTTT
>NA|many|TRBJ1-2|TRBV28
CASSIRGGEDYGYTF
TGTGCCAGCAGTATCCGGGGCGGAGAGGATTATGGCTACACCTTC
>NA|once|TRBJ2-7|TRBV6-5
CASSYPSRGGMSSYEQYF
TGTGCCAGCAGTTACCCCTCCAGGGGGGGGATGAGCTCCTACGAGCAGTACTTC
>NA|few|TRBJ2-2|TRBV14
CASSKDWTTGELFF
TGTGCCAGCAGCAAGGACTGGACCACCGGGGAGCTGTTTTTT
>NA|few|TRBJ2-5|TRBV7-8
CASSFREIQETQYF
TGTGCCAGCAGCTTTCGCGAGATTCAAGAGACCCAGTACTTC
>NA|NA|TRBJ1-1|TRBV29-1
CSMGGGNTEAFF
TGCAGCATGGGAGGTGGGAACACTGAAGCTTTCTTT